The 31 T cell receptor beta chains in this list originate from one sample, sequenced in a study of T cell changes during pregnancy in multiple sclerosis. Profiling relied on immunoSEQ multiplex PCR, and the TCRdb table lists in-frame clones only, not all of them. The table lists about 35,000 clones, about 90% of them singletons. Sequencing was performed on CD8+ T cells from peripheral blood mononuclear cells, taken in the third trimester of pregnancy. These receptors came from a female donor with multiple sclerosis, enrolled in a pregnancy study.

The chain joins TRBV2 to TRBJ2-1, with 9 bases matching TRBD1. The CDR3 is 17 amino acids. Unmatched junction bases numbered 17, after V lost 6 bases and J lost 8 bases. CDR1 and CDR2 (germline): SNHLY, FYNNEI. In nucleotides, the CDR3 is TGTGCCAGCAGCATCTTATTGACCGGGACAGGGCGGGATGAGCAGTTCTTC. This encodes CASSILLTGTGRDEQFF.

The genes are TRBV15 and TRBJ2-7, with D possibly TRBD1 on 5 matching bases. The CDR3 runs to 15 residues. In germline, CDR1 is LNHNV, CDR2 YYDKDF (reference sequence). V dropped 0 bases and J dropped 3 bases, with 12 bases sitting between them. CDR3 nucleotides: TGTGCCACCAGCAGAGATCGCGAGACAGACTACGAGCAGTACTTC. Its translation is CATSRDRETDYEQYF.

The CDR3 DNA reads TGTGCCAGCAGCCCCTCGGGTGGCTACACCTTC. Protein sequence: CASSPSGGYTF. V usage is TRBV7-2 and J usage is TRBJ1-2; D not certain. Germline CDR1 SGHTA, CDR2 FQGNSA. The V gene lost 5 bases and the J gene lost 7 bases, with 8 bases spanning the gap. The CDR3 runs 11 residues. Supplemented by reference TRBV7-2 and TRBJ1-2, the full variable domain reads GAGVSQSPSNKVTEKGKDVELRCDPISGHTALYWYRQSLGQGLEFLIYFQGNSAPDKSGLPSDRFSAERTGGSVSTLTIQRTQQEDSAVYLCASSPSGGYTFGSGTRLTVV.

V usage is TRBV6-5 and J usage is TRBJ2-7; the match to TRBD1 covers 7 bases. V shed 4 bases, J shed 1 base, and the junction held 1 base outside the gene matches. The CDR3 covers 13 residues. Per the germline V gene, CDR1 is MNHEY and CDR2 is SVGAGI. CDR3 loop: CASSWDRSYEQYF. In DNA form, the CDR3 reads TGTGCCAGCAGTTGGGACAGATCCTACGAGCAGTACTTC.

The CDR3 DNA is TGCGCCAGCAGCCAATCTAGCGGGGGGGTCTACGAGCAGTACTTC. Encoded protein: CASSQSSGGVYEQYF. The V gene is TRBV4-3, the J gene TRBJ2-7; TRBD2 aligns across 12 bases. V shed 2 bases, J shed 3 bases, and the junction held 2 bases outside the gene matches. This CDR3 has 15 amino acids. Per germline, CDR1 LGHNA and CDR2 YSLEER.

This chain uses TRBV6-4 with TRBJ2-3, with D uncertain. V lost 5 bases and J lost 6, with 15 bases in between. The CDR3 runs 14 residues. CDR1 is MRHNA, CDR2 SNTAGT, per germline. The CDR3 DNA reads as TGTGCCAGCAGTTACATGCCCTTAGCTGATACGCAGTATTTT. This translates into CASSYMPLADTQYF.

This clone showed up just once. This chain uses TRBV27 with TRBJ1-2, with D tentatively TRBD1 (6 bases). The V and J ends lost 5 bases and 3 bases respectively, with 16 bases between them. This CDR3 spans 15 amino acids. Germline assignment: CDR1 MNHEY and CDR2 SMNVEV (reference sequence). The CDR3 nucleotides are TGTGCCAGCAGTGTAACAGGGTCCTGGCACTATGGCTACACCTTC. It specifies CASSVTGSWHYGYTF.

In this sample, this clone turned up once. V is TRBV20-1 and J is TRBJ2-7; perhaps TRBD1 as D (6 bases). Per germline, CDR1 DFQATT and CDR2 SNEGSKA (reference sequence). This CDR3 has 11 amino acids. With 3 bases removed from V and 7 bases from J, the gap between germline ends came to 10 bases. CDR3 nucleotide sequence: TGCAGTGCTAGCGAGGACAGAGAGCAGTACTTC. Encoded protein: CSASEDREQYF.

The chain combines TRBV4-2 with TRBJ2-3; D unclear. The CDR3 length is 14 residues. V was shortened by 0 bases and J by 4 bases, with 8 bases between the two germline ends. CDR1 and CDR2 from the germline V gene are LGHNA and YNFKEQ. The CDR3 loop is CASSQDPGSDTQYF. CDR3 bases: TGTGCCAGCAGCCAAGACCCCGGGTCAGATACGCAGTATTTT.

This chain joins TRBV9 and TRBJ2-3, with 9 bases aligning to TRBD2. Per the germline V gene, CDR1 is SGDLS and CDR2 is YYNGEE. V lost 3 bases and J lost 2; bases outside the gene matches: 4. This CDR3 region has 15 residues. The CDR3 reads CASSGGGGYTDTQYF. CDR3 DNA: TGTGCCAGCAGCGGCGGGGGGGGGTACACAGATACGCAGTATTTT.

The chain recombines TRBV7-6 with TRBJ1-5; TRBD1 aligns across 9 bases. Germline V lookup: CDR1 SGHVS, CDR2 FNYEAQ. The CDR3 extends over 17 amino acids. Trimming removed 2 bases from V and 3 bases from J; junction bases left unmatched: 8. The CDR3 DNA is TGTGCCAGCAGCTTATATACAGGGGGCGACCTCAATCAGCCCCAGCATTTT. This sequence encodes CASSLYTGGDLNQPQHF.

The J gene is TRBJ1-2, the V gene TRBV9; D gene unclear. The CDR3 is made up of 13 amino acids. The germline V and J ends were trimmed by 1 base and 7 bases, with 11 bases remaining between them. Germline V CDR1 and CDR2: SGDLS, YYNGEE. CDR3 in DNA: TGTGCCAGCAGCGTAACTGAATCGCGTGGCTACACCTTC. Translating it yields CASSVTESRGYTF.

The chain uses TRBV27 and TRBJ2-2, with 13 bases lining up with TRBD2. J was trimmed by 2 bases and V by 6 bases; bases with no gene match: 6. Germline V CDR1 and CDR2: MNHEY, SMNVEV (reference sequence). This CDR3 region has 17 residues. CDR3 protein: CASRPGLAGDNTGELFF. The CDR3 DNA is TGTGCCAGCAGACCCGGACTAGCGGGGGACAACACCGGGGAGCTGTTTTTT.

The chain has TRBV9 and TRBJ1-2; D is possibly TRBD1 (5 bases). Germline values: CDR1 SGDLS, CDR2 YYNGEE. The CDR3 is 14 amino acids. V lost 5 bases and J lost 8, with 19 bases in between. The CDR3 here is CASSDLAGPSGYTF. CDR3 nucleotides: TGTGCCAGCAGTGATCTCGCAGGGCCAAGCGGCTACACCTTC. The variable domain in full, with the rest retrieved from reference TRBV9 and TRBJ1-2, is DSGVTQTPKHLITATGQRVTLRCSPRSGDLSVYWYQQSLDQGLQFLIQYYNGEERAKGNILERFSAQQFPDLHSELNLSSLELGDSALYFCASSDLAGPSGYTFGSGTRLTVV.

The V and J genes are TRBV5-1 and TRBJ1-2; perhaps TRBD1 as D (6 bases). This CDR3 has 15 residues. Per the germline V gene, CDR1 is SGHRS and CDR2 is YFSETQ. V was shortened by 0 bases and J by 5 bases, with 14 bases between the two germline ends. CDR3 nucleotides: TGCGCCAGCAGCTTGGTCAGGGGTTGGCTGTATGGCTACACCTTC. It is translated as CASSLVRGWLYGYTF.

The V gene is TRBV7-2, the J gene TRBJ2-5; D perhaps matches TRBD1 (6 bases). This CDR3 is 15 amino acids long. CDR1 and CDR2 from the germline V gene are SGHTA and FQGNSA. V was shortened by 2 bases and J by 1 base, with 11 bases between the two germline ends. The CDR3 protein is CASSLFRTVQETQYF. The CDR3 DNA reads TGTGCCAGCAGCTTATTCCGGACAGTCCAAGAGACCCAGTACTTC.

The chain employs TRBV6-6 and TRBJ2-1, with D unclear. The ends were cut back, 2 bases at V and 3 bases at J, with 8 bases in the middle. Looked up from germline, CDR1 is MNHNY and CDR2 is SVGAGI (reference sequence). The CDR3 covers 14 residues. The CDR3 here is CASSYIPNYNEQFF. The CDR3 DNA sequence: TGTGCCAGCAGTTACATCCCTAACTACAATGAGCAGTTCTTC.

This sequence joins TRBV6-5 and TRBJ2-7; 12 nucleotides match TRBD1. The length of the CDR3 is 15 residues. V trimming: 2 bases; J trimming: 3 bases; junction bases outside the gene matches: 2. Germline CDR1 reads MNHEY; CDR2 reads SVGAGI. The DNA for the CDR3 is TGTGCCAGCAGTTACGGGACAGGGGGCTTCTACGAGCAGTACTTC. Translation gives CASSYGTGGFYEQYF.

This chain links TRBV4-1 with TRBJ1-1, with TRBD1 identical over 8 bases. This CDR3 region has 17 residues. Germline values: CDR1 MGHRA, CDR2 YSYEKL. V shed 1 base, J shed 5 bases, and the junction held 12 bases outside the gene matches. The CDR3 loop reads CASSQGGVTGGKTEAFF. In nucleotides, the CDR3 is TGCGCCAGCAGCCAAGGAGGGGTAACAGGGGGAAAAACTGAAGCTTTCTTT.

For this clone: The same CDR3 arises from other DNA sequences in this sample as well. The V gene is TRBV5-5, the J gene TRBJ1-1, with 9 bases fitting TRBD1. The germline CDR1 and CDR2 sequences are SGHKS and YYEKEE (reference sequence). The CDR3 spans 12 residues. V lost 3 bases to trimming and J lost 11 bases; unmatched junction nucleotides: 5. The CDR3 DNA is TGTGCCAGCAGCTGGACAGGGGAGGAGGCTTTCTTT. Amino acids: CASSWTGEEAFF.

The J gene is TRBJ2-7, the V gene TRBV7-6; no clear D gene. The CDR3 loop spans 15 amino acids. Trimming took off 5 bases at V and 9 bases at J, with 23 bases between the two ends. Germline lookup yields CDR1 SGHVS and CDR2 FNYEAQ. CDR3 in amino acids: CASSRNTKPYDGQYF. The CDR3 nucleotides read TGTGCCAGCAGCCGTAATACAAAACCTTACGATGGGCAGTACTTC.

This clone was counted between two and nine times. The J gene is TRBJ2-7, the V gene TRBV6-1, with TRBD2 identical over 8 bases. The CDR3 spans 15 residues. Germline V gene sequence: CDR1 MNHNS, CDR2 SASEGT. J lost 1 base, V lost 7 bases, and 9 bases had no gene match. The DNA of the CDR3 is TGTGCCAGCAACCACGAGGTAGCGGGGTCCTACGAGCAGTACTTC. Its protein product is CASNHEVAGSYEQYF.

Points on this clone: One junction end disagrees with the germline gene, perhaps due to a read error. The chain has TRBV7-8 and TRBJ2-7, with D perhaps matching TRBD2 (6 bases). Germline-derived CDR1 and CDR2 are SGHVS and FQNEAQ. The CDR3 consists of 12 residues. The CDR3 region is CASSPTEAGRYF. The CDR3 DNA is TGTGCCAGCAGTCCCACCGAGGCAGGGAGGTATTTC.

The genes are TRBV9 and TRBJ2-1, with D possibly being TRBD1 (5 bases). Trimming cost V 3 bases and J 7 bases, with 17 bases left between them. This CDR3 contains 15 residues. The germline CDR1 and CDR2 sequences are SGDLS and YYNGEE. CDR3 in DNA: TGTGCCAGCAGCGCATTCCAGGACACTCTAAATGAGCAGTTCTTC. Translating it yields CASSAFQDTLNEQFF.

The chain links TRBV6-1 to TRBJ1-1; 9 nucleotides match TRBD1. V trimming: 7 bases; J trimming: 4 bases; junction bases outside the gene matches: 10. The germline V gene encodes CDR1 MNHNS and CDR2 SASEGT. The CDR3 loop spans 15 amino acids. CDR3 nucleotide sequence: TGTGCCAGCACCCAGATACAGGGGGCCTCCACTGAAGCTTTCTTT. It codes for CASTQIQGASTEAFF.

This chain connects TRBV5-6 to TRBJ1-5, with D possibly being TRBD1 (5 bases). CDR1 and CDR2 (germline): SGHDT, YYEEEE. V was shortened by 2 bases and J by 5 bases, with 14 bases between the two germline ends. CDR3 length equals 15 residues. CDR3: CASSLMEGPYQPQHF. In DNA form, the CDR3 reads TGTGCCAGCAGCTTAATGGAGGGGCCCTATCAGCCCCAGCATTTT.

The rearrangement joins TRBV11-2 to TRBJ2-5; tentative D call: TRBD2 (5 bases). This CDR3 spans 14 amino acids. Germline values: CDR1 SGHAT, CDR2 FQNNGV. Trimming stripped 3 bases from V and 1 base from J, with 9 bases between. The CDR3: CASSFATTQETQYF. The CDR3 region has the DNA TGTGCCAGCAGCTTTGCGACTACCCAAGAGACCCAGTACTTC.

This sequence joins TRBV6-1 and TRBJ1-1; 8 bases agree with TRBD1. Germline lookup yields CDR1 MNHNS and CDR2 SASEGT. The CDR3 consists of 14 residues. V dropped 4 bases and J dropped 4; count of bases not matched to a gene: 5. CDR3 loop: CASSVSQGATEAFF. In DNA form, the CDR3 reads TGTGCCAGCAGTGTTTCGCAGGGGGCCACTGAAGCTTTCTTT.

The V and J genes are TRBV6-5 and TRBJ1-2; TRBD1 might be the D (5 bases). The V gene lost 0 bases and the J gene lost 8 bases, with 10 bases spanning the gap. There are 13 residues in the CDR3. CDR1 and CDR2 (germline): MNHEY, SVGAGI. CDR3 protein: CASSYSGAHGYTF. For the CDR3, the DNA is TGTGCCAGCAGTTACTCAGGGGCGCACGGCTACACCTTC.

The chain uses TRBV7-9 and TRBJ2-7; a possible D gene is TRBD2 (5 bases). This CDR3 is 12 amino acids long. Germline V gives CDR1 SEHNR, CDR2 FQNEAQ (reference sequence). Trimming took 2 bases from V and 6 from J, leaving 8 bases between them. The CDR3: CASSLREFEQYF. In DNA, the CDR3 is TGTGCCAGCAGCTTAAGGGAGTTCGAGCAGTACTTC.

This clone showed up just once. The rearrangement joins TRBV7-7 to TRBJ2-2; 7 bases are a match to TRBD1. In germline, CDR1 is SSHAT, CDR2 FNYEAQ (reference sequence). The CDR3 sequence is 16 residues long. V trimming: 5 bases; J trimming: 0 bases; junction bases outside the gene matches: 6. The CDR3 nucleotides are TGTGCCAGCAGCCTCTCGACAGGGACGAACACCGGGGAGCTGTTTTTT. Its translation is CASSLSTGTNTGELFF.